The 32 T cell receptor beta chains presented below share a single source sample, sequenced in a study of identical twins. MiXCR was run by TCRdb on the 5' RACE reads, yielding one entry per CDR3 protein. The table lists around 280,000 distinct CDR3 sequences, more than 6.5% of them singletons, with 2.1% in the top ten. The sample was also reused in another study, on yellow fever vaccine responses in identical twins.

The sequenced sample was memory (CD45RO+) T cells sorted from blood. The receptors derive from a woman aged 18-29 years in good health.

The chain recombines TRBV28 with TRBJ2-7; D is possibly TRBD1 or TRBD2 (6 bases each). CDR1 MDHEN and CDR2 SYDVKM come from the germline V gene. CDR3 length equals 16 residues. V lost 5 bases, J lost 3 bases, and 20 bases lay in between. This chain's CDR3 is CASSRRGQNTRYEQYV. The CDR3 DNA follows: TGTGCCAGCAGTCGGCGGGGACAAAACACACGCTACGAGCAGTACGTC.

In its sample, this clonotype was seen many times. The chain carries TRBV5-1 and TRBJ2-1, with 11 nucleotides matching TRBD2. This CDR3 is built from 17 residues. Per the germline V gene, CDR1 is SGHRS and CDR2 is YFSETQ. J lost 8 bases, V lost 2 bases, and 12 bases had no gene match. The CDR3 region is CASSLSPSGGPIYEQFF. The CDR3 region has the DNA TGCGCCAGCAGCTTAAGTCCTAGCGGGGGGCCTATTTATGAGCAGTTCTTC.

This clonotype was detected only a few times. This CDR3 reads CASTTGGLYEQYF. For the CDR3, the DNA is TGTGCCAGCACAACCGGGGGACTTTACGAGCAGTACTTC. This sequence joins TRBV18 and TRBJ2-7; a possible D gene is TRBD2 (6 bases). The V gene's germline CDR1 is KGHSH and CDR2 LQKENI. The CDR3 spans 13 residues. V lost 8 bases and J 4 bases, leaving 15 bases between the germline ends.

This clonotype was counted at least ten times. The rearrangement joins TRBV7-9 to TRBJ1-1; TRBD1 aligns across 9 bases. The CDR3 has 12 amino acids. V gave up 4 bases and J gave up 7 bases; unmatched junction bases: 1. Germline V CDR1 and CDR2: SEHNR, FQNEAQ (reference sequence). CDR3 loop: CASSSGQGEAFF. CDR3 DNA sequence: TGTGCCAGCAGCTCGGGACAGGGTGAAGCTTTCTTT.

The CDR3 protein is CASSSDYANQPQHF. In DNA form, the CDR3 reads TGTGCCAGCAGCTCAGACTACGCCAATCAGCCCCAGCATTTT. The chain links TRBV7-9 to TRBJ1-5; D remains unclear. CDR1 and CDR2 from the germline V gene are SEHNR and FQNEAQ (reference sequence). The V end lost 4 bases, the J end lost 3 bases, and 10 bases lay between the germline ends. This CDR3 is built from 14 residues.

A few counts support this clonotype. V and J are TRBV3-1 and TRBJ2-3; D gene ambiguous. From germline, CDR1 is LGHDT and CDR2 YNNKEL (reference sequence). The V and J ends lost 0 bases and 0 bases respectively, with 10 bases between them. This CDR3 spans 16 amino acids. CDR3 amino acids: CASSQDPHRSTDTQYF. CDR3 DNA sequence: TGTGCCAGCAGCCAAGATCCGCACAGAAGCACAGATACGCAGTATTTT.

This clonotype was seen ten or more times. This rearrangement joins TRBV4-1 to TRBJ1-2; a possible D gene is TRBD1 (6 bases). The CDR3 spans 16 residues. V was trimmed by 4 bases and J by 4 bases, leaving 19 bases between them. CDR1 is MGHRA, CDR2 YSYEKL, per germline. The CDR3: CASSPGQGSELYGYTF. In DNA form, the CDR3 reads TGCGCCAGCAGCCCGGGACAAGGGTCCGAACTCTATGGCTACACCTTC.

At least ten counts were recorded for this clonotype. Here the CDR3 DNA reads TGTGCCAGCAGTTTGTCTGGTCCTGGGGACATTCAGTACTTC. Encoded protein: CASSLSGPGDIQYF. The chain employs TRBV28 and TRBJ2-4; D gene unclear. The CDR3 runs to 14 residues. V dropped 3 bases and J dropped 8 bases, with 14 bases sitting between them. Germline CDR1 MDHEN, CDR2 SYDVKM.

This clonotype was counted between two and nine times. The genes are TRBV20-1 and TRBJ1-1, with 10 bases matching TRBD1. Per germline, CDR1 DFQATT and CDR2 SNEGSKA (reference sequence). The CDR3 contains 14 residues. The J segment lost 10 bases and the V segment lost 3 bases, leaving 11 bases of the junction unmatched. The chain's CDR3 is CSARGTGESTGAFF. The CDR3 region has the DNA TGCAGTGCTAGGGGGACAGGGGAATCTACAGGAGCTTTCTTT.

This clonotype was counted only a few times. The V gene is TRBV7-9, the J gene TRBJ2-5; 8 nucleotides match TRBD2. Germline CDR1 is SEHNR and CDR2 is FQNEAQ (reference sequence). The J segment lost 4 bases and the V segment lost 2 bases, leaving 3 bases of the junction unmatched. The CDR3 runs to 14 residues. The CDR3 here is CASSLRAGGETQYF. As DNA, the CDR3 is TGTGCCAGCAGCTTACGTGCGGGGGGAGAGACCCAGTACTTC.

This clonotype has at least ten counts. V is TRBV6-1 and J is TRBJ1-1; D not resolved. The length of the CDR3 is 12 residues. V lost 1 base, J lost 2 bases, and 2 bases lay in between. CDR1 MNHNS and CDR2 SASEGT come from the germline V gene. The CDR3 coding sequence is TGTGCCAGCAGTGAAGGTAACACTGAAGCTTTCTTT. It yields the protein CASSEGNTEAFF.

This clonotype appeared many times. In nucleotides, the CDR3 is TGTGCCAGCAGCTTAACATCGCTGGCTAATGAAAAACTGTTTTTT. It specifies CASSLTSLANEKLFF. The gene calls are TRBV7-8 and TRBJ1-4; D unresolved. Trimming pared 2 bases from V and 3 bases from J, leaving 10 bases between. The CDR3 runs to 15 residues. The germline gives CDR1 SGHVS, CDR2 FQNEAQ.

This clonotype was recorded at least ten times. The V and J genes are TRBV4-1 and TRBJ1-2; 9 bases are shared with TRBD1. Germline assignment: CDR1 MGHRA and CDR2 YSYEKL. The CDR3 length is 14 residues. The junction had 5 bases not matched to a gene; V was cut back by 3 bases and J by 6 bases. CDR3 DNA: TGCGCCAGCAGCCAGGCGGACAGGGGCAATGGCTACACCTTC. Protein: CASSQADRGNGYTF.

This clonotype has just a few counts. The rearrangement links TRBV29-1 to TRBJ1-1; 8 bases align to TRBD1. This CDR3 has 13 residues. V lost 6 bases to trimming and J lost 5 bases; unmatched junction nucleotides: 8. Germline lookup yields CDR1 SQVTM and CDR2 ANQGSEA. The CDR3 DNA reads as TGCAGCGTCTCAGGGGGCGCGTATACTGAAGCTTTCTTT. Protein product: CSVSGGAYTEAFF.

This clonotype occurred many times. This chain joins TRBV5-1 and TRBJ1-1; no firm D call. The CDR3 spans 15 residues. V shed 0 bases and J shed 0 bases, with 9 bases lying between them. In germline, CDR1 is SGHRS, CDR2 YFSETQ. CDR3 sequence: CASSLAAGMNTEAFF. The CDR3 DNA sequence: TGCGCCAGCAGCTTGGCCGCGGGGATGAACACTGAAGCTTTCTTT.

This clonotype was found many times. This chain connects TRBV7-3 to TRBJ2-3; D gene unclear. Trimming cost V 1 base and J 4 bases, with 9 bases left between them. Looked up from germline, CDR1 is SGHTA and CDR2 is FQGTGA. This CDR3 has 14 amino acids. In DNA form, the CDR3 reads TGTGCCAGCAGCTTAAAAGTTTTTCCAGATACGCAGTATTTT. Translating gives CASSLKVFPDTQYF. Full variable domain (rest looked up from reference TRBV7-3 and TRBJ2-3): GAGVSQTPSNKVTEKGKYVELRCDPISGHTALYWYRQSLGQGPEFLIYFQGTGAADDSGLPNDRFFAVRPEGSVSTLKIQRTERGDSAVYLCASSLKVFPDTQYFGPGTRLTVL.

This clonotype has ten or more counts. This chain connects TRBV5-1 to TRBJ2-1, with TRBD2 identical over 7 bases. Germline CDR1 and CDR2: SGHRS and YFSETQ. V shed 3 bases, J shed 7 bases, and the junction held 7 bases outside the gene matches. The CDR3 covers 14 residues. The CDR3 loop reads CASSYGGIGNEQFF. CDR3 coding DNA: TGCGCCAGCAGCTACGGGGGGATAGGGAATGAGCAGTTCTTC.

This clonotype was counted between two and nine times. The chain has TRBV18 and TRBJ2-4, with 7 bases lining up with TRBD1. The trim removed 2 bases at V and 9 bases at J, leaving 4 bases unmatched. There are 13 residues in the CDR3. CDR1 and CDR2 from the germline V gene are KGHSH and LQKENI. This CDR3 reads CASSPGTVGIQYF. The CDR3 DNA reads as TGTGCCAGCTCACCAGGGACAGTAGGCATTCAGTACTTC.

This clonotype was seen more than once but under ten times. This chain connects TRBV6-2 or TRBV6-3 to TRBJ2-1, with 12 bases fitting TRBD2. Germline CDR1 is MNHEY and CDR2 is SVGEGT. Trimming removed 2 bases from V and 7 bases from J; junction bases left unmatched: 6. This CDR3 has 16 residues. CDR3 loop: CASSYPGLAGPNEQFF. CDR3 in DNA: TGTGCCAGCAGTTACCCTGGACTAGCGGGGCCAAATGAGCAGTTCTTC.

This clonotype was detected many times. The chain recombines TRBV5-1 with TRBJ2-1, with D unclear. V was shortened by 6 bases and J by 1 base, with 8 bases between the two germline ends. Germline CDR1 is SGHRS and CDR2 is YFSETQ. The CDR3 is made up of 13 amino acids. The CDR3 loop is CASTVGSYNEQFF. DNA of the CDR3: TGCGCCAGCACGGTGGGTTCCTACAATGAGCAGTTCTTC.

This clonotype showed up many times. The CDR3 spells CASSTTRGEQFF. CDR3 DNA sequence: TGTGCCAGCAGCACAACTCGGGGTGAGCAGTTCTTC. The J gene is TRBJ2-1, the V gene TRBV12-3 or TRBV12-4, with D tentatively TRBD2 (5 bases). The CDR3 sequence is 12 residues long. Trimming cost V 6 bases and J 9 bases, with 12 bases left between them.

The chain links TRBV7-2 to TRBJ2-7; the match to TRBD1 covers 7 bases. CDR3 length: 14 amino acids. Germline lookup yields CDR1 SGHTA and CDR2 FQGNSA. The ends lost 5 bases at V and 3 bases at J; junction bases unmatched: 7. CDR3 coding DNA: TGTGCCAGCAGCACCCGACAGGGCGACTACGAGCAGTACTTC. Its translation: CASSTRQGDYEQYF.

The chain has TRBV19 and TRBJ1-5; weak D call: TRBD1 (6 bases). The CDR3 contains 14 residues. Germline CDR1 LNHDA, CDR2 SQIVND (reference sequence). V was clipped by 4 bases and J by 5 bases, with 12 bases between them. The CDR3 sequence: CASSKGGGYQPQHF. The CDR3 coding sequence is TGTGCCAGTAGTAAAGGAGGGGGGTATCAGCCCCAGCATTTT.

The V gene is TRBV20-1, the J gene TRBJ2-2; 8 bases agree with TRBD1. Germline CDR1 reads DFQATT; CDR2 reads SNEGSKA (reference sequence). The junction had 12 bases not matched to a gene; V was cut back by 3 bases and J by 6 bases. The CDR3 has 16 residues. CDR3 sequence: CSASGRQGFVSGELFF. The CDR3 DNA reads as TGCAGTGCTAGCGGACGACAGGGGTTTGTTTCCGGGGAGCTGTTTTTT.

This clonotype was picked up a small number of times. The chain joins TRBV7-6 to TRBJ1-5; D remains ambiguous. Per the germline V gene, CDR1 is SGHVS and CDR2 is FNYEAQ. Trimming shortened V by 1 base and J by 5 bases, and 12 bases separated the two germline ends. The CDR3 runs 15 residues. CDR3 protein: CASSLGEGPYQPQHF. For the CDR3, the DNA is TGTGCCAGCAGCTTAGGAGAGGGCCCCTATCAGCCCCAGCATTTT.

This clonotype has ten or more counts. V is TRBV12-3 or TRBV12-4 and J is TRBJ2-7, with a possible D match to TRBD2 (5 bases). The CDR3 spans 14 residues. Trimming left V 3 bases short and J 2 bases short, with 11 bases between. The CDR3 loop is CASSFTIGTYEQYF. DNA for the CDR3: TGTGCCAGCAGTTTCACAATCGGGACCTACGAGCAGTACTTC.

This clonotype has a count of ten or more. The V gene is TRBV2, the J gene TRBJ2-5, with D maybe TRBD2 (6 bases). Germline CDR1 is SNHLY and CDR2 is FYNNEI. The CDR3 runs to 12 residues. Trimming took off 11 bases at V and 3 bases at J, with 13 bases between the two ends. The CDR3 DNA reads as TGTGCCGGCCGGGGGTTGGAAGAGACCCAGTACTTC. Its translation: CAGRGLEETQYF. Variable domain in full (rest from reference TRBV2 and TRBJ2-5): EPEVTQTPSHQVTQMGQEVILRCVPISNHLYFYWYRQILGQKVEFLVSFYNNEISEKSEIFDDQFSVERPDGSNFTLKIRSTKLEDSAMYFCAGRGLEETQYFGPGTRLLVL.

The chain employs TRBV5-6 and TRBJ2-3, with D hard to call. This CDR3 contains 12 residues. The germline V gene encodes CDR1 SGHDT and CDR2 YYEEEE. Trimming removed 6 bases at V and 3 bases at J, with 8 bases between. CDR3 nucleotide sequence: TGTGCCAGCATCGGGCAGACAGATACGCAGTATTTT. It specifies CASIGQTDTQYF.

This clonotype appeared many times. V is TRBV12-3 or TRBV12-4 and J is TRBJ1-2; no reliable D call. Trimming stripped 3 bases from V and 3 bases from J, with 2 bases between. The CDR3 contains 11 residues. The CDR3 coding sequence is TGTGCCAGCAGTTTTTACTATGGCTACACCTTC. This gives the protein CASSFYYGYTF.

This clonotype occurred a few times. The chain has TRBV10-1 and TRBJ1-1; D not resolved. CDR3 size: 14 residues. V dropped 3 bases and J dropped 3 bases, with 11 bases sitting between them. Per the germline V gene, CDR1 is WNHNN and CDR2 is SYGVQD (reference sequence). The CDR3 spells CASSDAGIYTEAFF. The CDR3 DNA is TGCGCCAGCAGTGACGCCGGGATTTACACTGAAGCTTTCTTT.

V gene TRBV20-1 combines with J gene TRBJ2-5; D is possibly TRBD2 (6 bases). The CDR3 loop spans 17 amino acids. Trimming removed 3 bases from V and 3 bases from J, with 23 bases in between. CDR1 DFQATT and CDR2 SNEGSKA come from the germline V gene (reference sequence). The CDR3 loop reads CSASGPWGVGLKETQYF. The CDR3 DNA follows: TGCAGTGCTAGTGGACCGTGGGGGGTAGGACTCAAAGAGACCCAGTACTTC.

This clonotype came up many times. The genes are TRBV25-1 and TRBJ1-1, with D unresolved. The germline CDR1 and CDR2 sequences are MGHDK and SYGVNS. The CDR3 covers 14 residues. V shed 3 bases and J shed 1 base, with 9 bases lying between them. The CDR3 nucleotides are TGTGCCAGCAGTGAGAACGGACCGAACACTGAAGCTTTCTTT. It is translated as CASSENGPNTEAFF.